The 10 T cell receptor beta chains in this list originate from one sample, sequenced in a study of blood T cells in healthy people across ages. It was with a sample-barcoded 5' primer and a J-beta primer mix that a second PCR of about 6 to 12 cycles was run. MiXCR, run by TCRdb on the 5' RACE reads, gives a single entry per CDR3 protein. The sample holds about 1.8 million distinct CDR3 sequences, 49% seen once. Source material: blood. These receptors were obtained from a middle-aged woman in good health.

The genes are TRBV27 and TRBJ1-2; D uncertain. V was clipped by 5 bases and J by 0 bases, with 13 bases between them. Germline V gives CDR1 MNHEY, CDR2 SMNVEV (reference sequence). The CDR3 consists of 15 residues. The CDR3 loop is CASSLSSVANYGYTF. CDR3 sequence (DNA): TGTGCCAGCAGTCTGAGTTCCGTCGCTAACTATGGCTACACCTTC.

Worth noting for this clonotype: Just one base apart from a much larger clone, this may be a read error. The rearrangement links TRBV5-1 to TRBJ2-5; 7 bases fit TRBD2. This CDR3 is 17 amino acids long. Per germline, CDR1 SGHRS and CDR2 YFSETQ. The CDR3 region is CASSLGLAGHLQETRYF. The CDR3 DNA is TGCGCCAGCAGCTTGGGACTAGCCGGGCACTTGCAAGAGACCCGGTACTTC.

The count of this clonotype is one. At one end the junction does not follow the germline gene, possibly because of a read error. Here the CDR3 DNA reads TGCACCAGCAGCCCTGTCCCGGATTACGAGCAGTACTTC. Amino acid sequence: CTSSPVPDYEQYF. This chain links TRBV5-1 with TRBJ2-4; D is unclear. Gene TRBJ2-7 matches the end of the DNA better, so the J call may be wrong. This CDR3 region has 13 residues. The germline CDR1 and CDR2 sequences are SGHRS and YFSETQ.

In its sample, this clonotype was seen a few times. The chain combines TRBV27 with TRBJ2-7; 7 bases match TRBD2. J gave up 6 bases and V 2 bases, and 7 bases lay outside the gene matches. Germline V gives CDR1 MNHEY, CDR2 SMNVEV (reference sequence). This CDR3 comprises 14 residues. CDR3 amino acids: CASSLGGGESEQYF. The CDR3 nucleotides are TGTGCCAGCAGTTTAGGGGGAGGGGAGAGCGAGCAGTACTTC.

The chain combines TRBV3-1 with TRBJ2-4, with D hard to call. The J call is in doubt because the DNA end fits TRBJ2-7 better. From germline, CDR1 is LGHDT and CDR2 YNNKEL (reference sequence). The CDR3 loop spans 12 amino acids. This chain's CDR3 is CASNHSIYEQYF. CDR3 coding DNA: TGTGCCAGCAACCACAGCATCTACGAGCAGTACTTC.

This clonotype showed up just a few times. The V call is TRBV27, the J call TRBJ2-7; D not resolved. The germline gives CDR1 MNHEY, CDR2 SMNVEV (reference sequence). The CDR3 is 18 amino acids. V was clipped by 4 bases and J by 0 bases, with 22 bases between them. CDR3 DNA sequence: TGTGCCAGCAGTTCAAGGCTCCGGGCAACTGGCCTCTCCTACGAGCAGTACTTC. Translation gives CASSSRLRATGLSYEQYF.

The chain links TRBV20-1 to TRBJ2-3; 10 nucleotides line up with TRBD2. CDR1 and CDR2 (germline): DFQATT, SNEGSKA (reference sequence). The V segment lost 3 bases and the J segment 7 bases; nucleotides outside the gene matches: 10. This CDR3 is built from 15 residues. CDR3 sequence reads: CSARASGGALYTQYF. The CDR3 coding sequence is TGCAGTGCTAGGGCCAGCGGGGGGGCCTTATATACGCAGTATTTT.

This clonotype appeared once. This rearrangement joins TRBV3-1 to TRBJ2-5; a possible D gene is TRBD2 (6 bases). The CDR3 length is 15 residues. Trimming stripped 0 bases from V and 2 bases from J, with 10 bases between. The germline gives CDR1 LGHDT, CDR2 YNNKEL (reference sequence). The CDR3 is CASSQDFGGQETQYF. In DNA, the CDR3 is TGTGCCAGCAGCCAAGATTTTGGGGGGCAAGAGACCCAGTACTTC.

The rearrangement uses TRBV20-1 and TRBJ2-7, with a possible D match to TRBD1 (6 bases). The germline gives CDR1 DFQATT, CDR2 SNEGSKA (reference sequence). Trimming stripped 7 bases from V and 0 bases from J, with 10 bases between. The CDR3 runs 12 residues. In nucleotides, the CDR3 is TGCAGTGTCGACAGGAGCTCCTACGAGCAGTACTTC. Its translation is CSVDRSSYEQYF.

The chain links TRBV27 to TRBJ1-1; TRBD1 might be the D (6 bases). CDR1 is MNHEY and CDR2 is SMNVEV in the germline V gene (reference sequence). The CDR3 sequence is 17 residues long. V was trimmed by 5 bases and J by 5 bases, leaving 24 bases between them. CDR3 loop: CASSPLIGPGAGTEAFF. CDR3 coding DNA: TGTGCCAGCAGTCCCCTGATCGGTCCGGGGGCCGGGACTGAAGCTTTCTTT.